This T cell receptor beta chain is drawn from a study of CXCR3-negative and CXCR3-positive naive CD8 T cells. Study details: Roughly 1.5 +/- 0.3 million TRB reads came from each library, giving about 150 million in total.

Germline CDR1 and CDR2: SGHTA and FQGTGA. The CDR3 loop spans 15 amino acids. UMI labels and 5' RACE were used to prepare the TRB cDNA libraries. One entry per CDR3 protein, without DNA, is what TCRdb gives after re-calling the 5' RACE reads. In total, the table holds around 26,000 distinct CDR3 sequences. Regarding this clonotype: What it recognizes is unknown.

Study outcomes and limitations: For the naive subsets, surface CD5 was similar, and TCR strength was inferred from TRB CDR3 properties. Comparably high diversity was seen in both naive subsets, and much lower diversity in memory CD8+ cells. Similar TRBV-TRBJ gene usage was seen in naive CXCR3-negative and CXCR3-positive cells, but not in memory cells.

This TCR came from a human donor in good health. Some clones in this sample may be carry-over from other donors' samples. The sample taken for sequencing was naive CXCR3- CD8+ T cells from blood. Documented subset: CD45RO-CCR7+CD27+CD95- naive CD8+ T cells lacking CXCR3 (TNR3-). The chain is built from TRBV7-3 and TRBJ2-2; TCRdb returns TRBD1, unconfirmable since there is no DNA. CDR3 sequence: CASSLTGVGTGELFF.